This TCR beta chain came from a study of response to subunit inactivated influenza vaccine. From germline, CDR1 is PRHDT and CDR2 FYEKMQ (reference sequence). The CDR3 runs to 14 residues. The trim removed 8 bases at V and 2 bases at J, leaving 8 bases unmatched. TCRdb re-analysed the RT-PCR reads in MiXCR, keeping a single row per CDR3 protein. Of about 620,000 distinct CDR3 sequences in the sample, about 10% were seen once. The sample also formed part of further work on T cells expressing NK-cell markers. As that report states: Synthesis of TCR beta cDNA relied on 5'RACE template switching carrying UMIs. CD3+CD56+NKG2C+, CD3+CD56+NKG2C- and CD3+CD56-NKG2C+ T cells, once sorted, supplied the TCR beta repertoires. Just one sequenced donor of eight was HCMV-seronegative, while seven were seropositive. With an anti-gamma-delta TCR antibody, sorting in several experiments was kept to alpha-beta TCR T cells.

The source material was PBMCs from blood, sampled on the day of vaccination. This TCR derives from a man aged 45 to 65 who received an inactivated influenza vaccine. This chain connects TRBV13 to TRBJ2-7, with 8 bases that match TRBD2. The CDR3 DNA reads TGTGCCAGCTCAGGACGGGAGGGCCCCTACGAGCAGTACTTC. Residues: CASSGREGPYEQYF.